Listed below are T cell receptor beta chains from one sample, sequenced in a study of blood T cells in healthy people across ages. TCRdb reprocessed the 5' RACE reads with MiXCR, giving one entry per CDR3 protein. Of around 1.1 million distinct CDR3 sequences listed, more than 30% are singletons. The sequencing sample was made of blood. The receptors were gathered from a man between 18 and 35 years old in good health. CDR3s include the opening cysteine and the closing phenylalanine or tryptophan. A D gene is named only where the DNA matches it firmly. The size of a clone is reported for some rows only, either as once, few or many, or as a class for expanded clones.

v_call: TRBV10-2; j_call: TRBJ1-2; clone_size: NA; d_call: NA; cdr3_aa: CASSESTEVNGHTF; cdr3_nt: TGCGCCAGCAGTGAGTCGACCGAAGTCAATGGCCACACCTTC
v_call: TRBV5-1; j_call: TRBJ1-2; clone_size: NA; d_call: TRBD1; cdr3_aa: CASSLTGGGYGYTF; cdr3_nt: TGCGCCAGCAGCTTAACAGGGGGCGGCTATGGCTACACCTTC
v_call: TRBV5-1; j_call: TRBJ2-7; clone_size: NA; d_call: NA; cdr3_aa: CASSLALWLEHNEQYF; cdr3_nt: TGCGCCAGCAGCTTGGCCTTGTGGCTAGAACACAATGAGCAGTACTTC
v_call: TRBV14; j_call: TRBJ2-7; clone_size: few; d_call: NA; cdr3_aa: CASSQDGRTQYF; cdr3_nt: TGTGCCAGCAGCCAAGATGGGAGAACCCAGTACTTC
v_call: TRBV27; j_call: TRBJ2-1; clone_size: few; d_call: TRBD2; cdr3_aa: CASSLGGGVWNEQFF; cdr3_nt: TGTGCCAGCAGCCTGGGGGGGGGGGTCTGGAATGAGCAGTTCTTC
v_call: TRBV2; j_call: TRBJ2-7; clone_size: NA; d_call: NA; cdr3_aa: CASSESDSRDYNEQYF; cdr3_nt: TGTGCCAGCAGTGAATCGGACAGCCGAGACTACAATGAGCAGTACTTC
v_call: TRBV14; j_call: TRBJ1-6; clone_size: few; d_call: NA; cdr3_aa: CASSQQGSSPLHF; cdr3_nt: TGTGCCAGCAGCCAGCAGGGCAGTTCACCCCTCCACTTT
v_call: TRBV7-2; j_call: TRBJ2-1; clone_size: few; d_call: TRBD1; cdr3_aa: CASSLDRVRNNEQFF; cdr3_nt: TGTGCCAGCAGCTTGGACAGGGTAAGGAACAATGAGCAGTTCTTC
v_call: TRBV20-1; j_call: TRBJ1-5; clone_size: few; d_call: NA; cdr3_aa: CSARAGGHSNQPQHF; cdr3_nt: TGCAGTGCTAGAGCGGGAGGCCATAGCAATCAGCCCCAGCATTTT
v_call: TRBV5-6; j_call: TRBJ2-3; clone_size: NA; d_call: TRBD2; cdr3_aa: CASERGEGMTDTQYF; cdr3_nt: TGTGCCAGCGAGCGGGGGGAAGGCATGACAGATACGCAGTATTTT
v_call: TRBV6-2/TRBV6-3; j_call: TRBJ1-4; clone_size: few; d_call: NA; cdr3_aa: CASSYSIEKLFF; cdr3_nt: TGTGCCAGCAGTTACTCGATTGAAAAACTGTTTTTT
v_call: TRBV7-2; j_call: TRBJ1-2; clone_size: NA; d_call: NA; cdr3_aa: CASSIRFKADGYTF; cdr3_nt: TGTGCCAGCAGCATAAGGTTTAAGGCGGATGGCTACACCTTC
v_call: TRBV5-6; j_call: TRBJ1-2; clone_size: NA; d_call: NA; cdr3_aa: CASSFLPDRYGYTF; cdr3_nt: TGTGCCAGCAGCTTTCTCCCGGATCGGTATGGCTACACCTTC
v_call: TRBV20-1; j_call: TRBJ2-1; clone_size: many; d_call: NA; cdr3_aa: CSATTLALLEQFF; cdr3_nt: TGCAGTGCTACAACACTAGCTCTACTTGAGCAGTTCTTC